This T cell receptor beta chain is from a study of low-dose radiotherapy and immunotherapy resistance in tumors (dated by TCRdb to between 2021 and 2024). Concerning the study at large: In Cohort 1, each fraction delivered 0.5 Gy every 2 weeks, and the prescribed total PTV dose was 6.5 Gy. Nivolumab and ipilimumab were both given intravenously, with nivolumab at a 240 mg flat dose every two weeks and ipilimumab at 1 mg/kg every six weeks. Randomization of trial participants into treatment groups was not performed. The translational analysis covered eight patients: three from the first dose cohort and the first five from the second dose cohort. Starting on cycle 1 day 1, patients took 300 mg of aspirin by mouth once a day for four cycles. For Cohort 2, the dose was 1 Gy per fraction given every two weeks, adding up to 13 Gy in total across 26 weeks. Cyclophosphamide 200 mg/m2 was administered intravenously every two weeks, one day before each radiation and immunotherapy administration.

This clonotype was found a few times. Its antigen has not been determined. Per-nucleotide qualities are absent, and no much larger clonotype sits a single base away. Interpreted using the paper, the time point label stands for: before trial treatment. Donors were enrolled in RACIN, a single-arm phase I dose-escalation trial in which nivolumab, ipilimumab, aspirin, low-dose cyclophosphamide and low-dose radiotherapy were combined. Patients with advanced, TIL-negative solid tumors were considered eligible. Including cysteine and phenylalanine, the CDR3 has 14 amino acids. Of the read, only the CDR3 DNA is kept; its 42 bases are in frame from base 1. Deletion took 0 bases off V and 0 bases off J, with a span of 6 bases between the germline ends. According to the germline V gene, CDR1 reads SGDLS and CDR2 reads YYNGEE. The sample was run on an Illumina HiSeq 2500. To make first-strand cDNA, Superscript III was used along with a set of TRAV- and TRBV-specific primers so that both the TCRalpha and TCRbeta chains were covered. An approximately 18-cycle PCR with Phusion amplified the TCRs, pairing a constant-region primer with the adapter that was attached to the V primers. The isolated mRNA was amplified using the MessageAmp II aRNA Amplification Kit, with in vitro transcription performed for roughly 15 hours at 37 degrees C. The Dynabeads mRNA DIRECT Purification Kit was used to isolate the mRNA for TCR sequencing. Indexed Illumina adapters were added in a second approximately 25-cycle Phusion PCR, and the resulting products were purified with AMPure XP beads. The paper's data handling went like this. Using custom Perl scripts, TCR sequences encoding the same protein were pooled, out-of-frame sequences were removed, and the abundance of each clonotype was computed. The analysis excluded TCR sequences that were supported by just one read. Among the metrics used to describe the repertoires were Shannon entropy, Gini index, clonality, richness, and the frequency of TCRs shared between repertoires. TCRdb reprocessing: public reads trimmed at Q25 with fastp, clones called with MiXCR, in-frame beta chains kept. Rows with a matching CDR3 protein are joined into one entry that keeps the most common DNA and genes. TCRdb, not the original authors, processed these V and J calls. This sample lists under 90,000 distinct CDR3 sequences; about a third were detected once. The top ten constitute roughly 10% of the sample.

Sequenced material: PBMCs, taken before treatment. This TCR came from a female donor with ovarian cancer. The chain joins TRBV9 to TRBJ1-1, with the D gene not clear enough to name. CDR3 region: CASSVAALNTEAFF. The nucleotides are TGTGCCAGCAGCGTAGCGGCGTTGAACACTGAAGCTTTCTTT.